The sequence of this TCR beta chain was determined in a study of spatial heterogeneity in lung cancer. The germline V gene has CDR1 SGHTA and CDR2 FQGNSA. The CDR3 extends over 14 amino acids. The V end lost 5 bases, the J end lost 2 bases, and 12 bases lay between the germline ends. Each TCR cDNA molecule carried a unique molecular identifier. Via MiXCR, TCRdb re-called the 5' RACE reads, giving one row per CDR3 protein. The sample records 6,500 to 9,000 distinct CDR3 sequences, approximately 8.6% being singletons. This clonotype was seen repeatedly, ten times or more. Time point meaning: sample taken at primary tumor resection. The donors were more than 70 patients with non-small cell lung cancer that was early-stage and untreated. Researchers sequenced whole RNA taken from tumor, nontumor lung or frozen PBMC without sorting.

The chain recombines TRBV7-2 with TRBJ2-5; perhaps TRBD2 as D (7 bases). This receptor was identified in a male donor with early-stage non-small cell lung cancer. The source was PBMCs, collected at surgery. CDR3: CASSGRGGQETQYF. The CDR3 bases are TGTGCCAGCAGCGGAAGGGGGGGGCAAGAGACCCAGTACTTC.